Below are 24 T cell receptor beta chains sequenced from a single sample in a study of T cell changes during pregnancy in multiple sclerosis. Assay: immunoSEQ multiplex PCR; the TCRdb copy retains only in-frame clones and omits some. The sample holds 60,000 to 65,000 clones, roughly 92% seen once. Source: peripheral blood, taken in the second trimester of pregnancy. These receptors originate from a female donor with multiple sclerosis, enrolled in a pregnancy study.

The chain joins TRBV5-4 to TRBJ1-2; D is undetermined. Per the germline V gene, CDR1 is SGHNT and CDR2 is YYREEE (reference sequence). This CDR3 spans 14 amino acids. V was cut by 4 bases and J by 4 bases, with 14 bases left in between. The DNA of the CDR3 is TGTGCCAGCAGCCTATCCGGGTCTATCTATGGCTACACCTTC. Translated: CASSLSGSIYGYTF.

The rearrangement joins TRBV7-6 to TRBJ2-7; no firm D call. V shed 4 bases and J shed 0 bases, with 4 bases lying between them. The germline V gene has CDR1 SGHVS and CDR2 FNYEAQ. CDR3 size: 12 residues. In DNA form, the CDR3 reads TGTGCCAGCAGCTCGAGCTCCTACGAGCAGTACTTC. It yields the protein CASSSSSYEQYF.

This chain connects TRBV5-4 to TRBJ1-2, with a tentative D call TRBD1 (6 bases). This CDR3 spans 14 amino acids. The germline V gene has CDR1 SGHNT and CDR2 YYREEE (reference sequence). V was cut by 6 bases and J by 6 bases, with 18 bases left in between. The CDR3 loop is CASTPLIQGHGYTF. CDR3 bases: TGTGCCAGCACCCCTTTAATTCAGGGGCATGGCTACACCTTC.

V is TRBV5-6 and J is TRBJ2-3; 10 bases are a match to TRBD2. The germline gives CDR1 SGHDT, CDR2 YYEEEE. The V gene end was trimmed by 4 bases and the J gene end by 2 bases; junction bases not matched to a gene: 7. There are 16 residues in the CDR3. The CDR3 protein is CASSIAGTSATDTQYF. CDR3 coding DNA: TGTGCCAGCAGCATTGCCGGGACTAGCGCCACAGATACGCAGTATTTT.

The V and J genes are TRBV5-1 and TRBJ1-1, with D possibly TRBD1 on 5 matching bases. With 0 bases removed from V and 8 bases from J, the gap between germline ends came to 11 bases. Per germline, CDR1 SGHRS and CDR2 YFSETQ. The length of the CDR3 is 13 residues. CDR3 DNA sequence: TGCGCCAGCAGCTTGGAGGCAAAGGGGGAAGCTTTCTTT. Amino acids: CASSLEAKGEAFF.

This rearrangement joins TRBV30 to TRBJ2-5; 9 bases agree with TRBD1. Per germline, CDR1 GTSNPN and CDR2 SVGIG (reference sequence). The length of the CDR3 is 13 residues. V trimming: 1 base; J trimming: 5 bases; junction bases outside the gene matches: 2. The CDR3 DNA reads TGTGCCTGGAGTGGGACAGGGGTTGAGACCCAGTACTTC. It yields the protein CAWSGTGVETQYF.

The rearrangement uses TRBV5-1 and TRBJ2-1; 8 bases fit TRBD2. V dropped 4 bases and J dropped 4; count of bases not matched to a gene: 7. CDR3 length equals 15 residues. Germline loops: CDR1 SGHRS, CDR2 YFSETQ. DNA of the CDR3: TGCGCCAGCAGCATAGAGCGGGAGCTGTACAATGAGCAGTTCTTC. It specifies CASSIERELYNEQFF.

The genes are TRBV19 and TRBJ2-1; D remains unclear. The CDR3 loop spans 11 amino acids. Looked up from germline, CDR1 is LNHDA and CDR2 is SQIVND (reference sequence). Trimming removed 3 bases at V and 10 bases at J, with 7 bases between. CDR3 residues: CASSIQAEQFF. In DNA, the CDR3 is TGTGCCAGTAGTATCCAGGCGGAGCAGTTCTTC.

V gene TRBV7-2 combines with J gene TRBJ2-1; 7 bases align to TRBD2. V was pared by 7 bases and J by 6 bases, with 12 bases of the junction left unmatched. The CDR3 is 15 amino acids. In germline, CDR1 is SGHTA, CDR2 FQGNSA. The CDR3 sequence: CASNSRQTSRNEQFF. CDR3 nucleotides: TGTGCCAGCAACTCTCGGCAGACTAGCCGCAATGAGCAGTTCTTC.

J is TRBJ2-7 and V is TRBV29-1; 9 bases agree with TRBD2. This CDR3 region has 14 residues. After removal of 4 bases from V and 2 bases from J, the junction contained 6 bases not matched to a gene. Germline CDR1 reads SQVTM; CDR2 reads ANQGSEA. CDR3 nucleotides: TGCAGCGTTGGGAGGGCTAGCGGGGCCTACGAGCAGTACTTC. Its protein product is CSVGRASGAYEQYF.

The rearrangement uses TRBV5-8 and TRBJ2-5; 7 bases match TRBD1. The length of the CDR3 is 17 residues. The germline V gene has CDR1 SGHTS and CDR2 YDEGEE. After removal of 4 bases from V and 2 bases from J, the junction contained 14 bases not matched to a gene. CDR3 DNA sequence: TGTGCCAGCAGCCAGGGGACAGATCTAGTATCTCAAGAGACCCAGTACTTC. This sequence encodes CASSQGTDLVSQETQYF.

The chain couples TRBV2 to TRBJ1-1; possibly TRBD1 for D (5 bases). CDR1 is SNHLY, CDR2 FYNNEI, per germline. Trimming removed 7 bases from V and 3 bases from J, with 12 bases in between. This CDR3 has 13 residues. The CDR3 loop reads CASTQGLYTEAFF. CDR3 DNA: TGTGCCAGCACCCAGGGTTTGTACACTGAAGCTTTCTTT.

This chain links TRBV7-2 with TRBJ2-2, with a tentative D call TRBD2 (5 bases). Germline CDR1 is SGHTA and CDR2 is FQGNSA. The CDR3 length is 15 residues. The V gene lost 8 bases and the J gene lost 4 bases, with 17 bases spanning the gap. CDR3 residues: CASRLLIASTGELFF. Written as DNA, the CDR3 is TGTGCCAGCCGACTCTTGATAGCGTCCACCGGGGAGCTGTTTTTT.

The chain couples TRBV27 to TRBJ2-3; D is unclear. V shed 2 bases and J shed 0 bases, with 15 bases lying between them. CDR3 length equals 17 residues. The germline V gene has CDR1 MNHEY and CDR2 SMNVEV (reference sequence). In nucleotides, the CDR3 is TGTGCCAGCAGTTTAGACGCAGGATATCCTAGCACAGATACGCAGTATTTT. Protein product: CASSLDAGYPSTDTQYF.

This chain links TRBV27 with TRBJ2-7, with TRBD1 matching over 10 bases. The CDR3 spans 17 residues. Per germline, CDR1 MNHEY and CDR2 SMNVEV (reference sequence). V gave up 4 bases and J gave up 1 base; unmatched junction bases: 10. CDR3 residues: CASSSPTGGPFSYEQYF. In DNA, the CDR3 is TGTGCCAGCAGTTCACCGACAGGGGGCCCTTTTTCCTACGAGCAGTACTTC.

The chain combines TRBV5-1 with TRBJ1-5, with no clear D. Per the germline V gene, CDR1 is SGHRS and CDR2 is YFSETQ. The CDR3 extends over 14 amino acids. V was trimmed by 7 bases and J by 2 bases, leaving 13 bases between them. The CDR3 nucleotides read TGCGCCAGCCACCTTGCGGGCCGCAATCAGCCCCAGCATTTT. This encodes CASHLAGRNQPQHF.

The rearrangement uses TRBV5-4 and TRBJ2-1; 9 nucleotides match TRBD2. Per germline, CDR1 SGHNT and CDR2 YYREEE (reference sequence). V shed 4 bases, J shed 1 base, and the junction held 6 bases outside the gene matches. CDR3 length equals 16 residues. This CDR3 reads CASSGTTSGSYNEQFF. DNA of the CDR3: TGTGCCAGCAGCGGGACGACTAGCGGTTCCTACAATGAGCAGTTCTTC.

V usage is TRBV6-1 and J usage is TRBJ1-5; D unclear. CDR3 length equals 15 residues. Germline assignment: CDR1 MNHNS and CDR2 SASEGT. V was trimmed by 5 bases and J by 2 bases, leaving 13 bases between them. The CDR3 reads CASSPAWGGNQPQHF. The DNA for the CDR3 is TGTGCCAGCAGTCCGGCTTGGGGAGGCAATCAGCCCCAGCATTTT.

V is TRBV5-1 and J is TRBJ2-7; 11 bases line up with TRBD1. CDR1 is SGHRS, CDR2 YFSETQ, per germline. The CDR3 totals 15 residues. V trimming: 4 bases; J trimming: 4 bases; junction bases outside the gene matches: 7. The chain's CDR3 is CASSQWTGGGYEQYF. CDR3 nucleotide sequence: TGCGCCAGCAGCCAATGGACAGGGGGCGGGTACGAGCAGTACTTC.

The CDR3 region has the DNA TGTGCTAGTGGTTTGACGGGAGGGGATACGCAGTATTTT. Translation: CASGLTGGDTQYF. V usage is TRBV12-5 and J usage is TRBJ2-3, with 8 bases lining up with TRBD2. J lost 6 bases, V lost 2 bases, and 1 base had no gene match. The CDR3 is made up of 13 amino acids. CDR1 and CDR2 from the germline V gene are LGHNT and FRNRAP.

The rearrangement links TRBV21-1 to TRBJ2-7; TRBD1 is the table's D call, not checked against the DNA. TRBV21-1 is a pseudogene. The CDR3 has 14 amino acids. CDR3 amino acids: CATRKGTGSDEQYF. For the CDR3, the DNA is TGTGCCACCCGAAAGGGGACAGGGAGTGACGAGCAGTACTTC.

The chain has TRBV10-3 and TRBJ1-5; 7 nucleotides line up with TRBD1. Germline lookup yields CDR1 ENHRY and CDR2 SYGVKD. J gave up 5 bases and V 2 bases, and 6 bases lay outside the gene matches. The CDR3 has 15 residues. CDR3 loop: CAISEGQVMDQPQHF. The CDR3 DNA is TGTGCCATCAGTGAGGGACAGGTAATGGATCAGCCCCAGCATTTT.

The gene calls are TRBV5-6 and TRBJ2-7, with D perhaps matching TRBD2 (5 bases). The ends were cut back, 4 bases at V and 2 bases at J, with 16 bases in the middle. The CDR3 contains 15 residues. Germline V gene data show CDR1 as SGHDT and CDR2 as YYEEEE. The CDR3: CASSPGLAGPYEQYF. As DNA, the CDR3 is TGTGCCAGCAGCCCCGGTCTAGCCGGTCCCTACGAGCAGTACTTC. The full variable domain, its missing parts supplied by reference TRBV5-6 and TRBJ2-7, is DAGVTQSPTHLIKTRGQQVTLRCSPKSGHDTVSWYQQALGQGPQFIFQYYEEEERQRGNFPDRFSGHQFPNYSSELNVNALLLGDSALYLCASSPGLAGPYEQYFGPGTRLTVT.

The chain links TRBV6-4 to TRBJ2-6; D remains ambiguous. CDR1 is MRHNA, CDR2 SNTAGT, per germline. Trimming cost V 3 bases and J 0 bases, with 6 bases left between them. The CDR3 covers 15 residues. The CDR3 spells CASSEQSSGANVLTF. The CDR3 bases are TGTGCCAGCAGTGAACAGAGCTCTGGGGCCAACGTCCTGACTTTC.